A selection of T cell receptor beta chains follows, all from one sample in a study of cytomegalovirus exposure and HLA in healthy donors. The table came from immunoSEQ multiplex PCR; TCRdb's copy has only in-frame clones and leaves some out. The sample has about 150,000 clones, about three quarters seen once; the top ten hold roughly 3.8%. The sequencing input was PBMCs. These receptors all stem from a male donor in good health and CMV-seronegative. The CDR3 runs from the conserved cysteine through the conserved F or W. D genes are given only for firm matches. Clone size is given for some rows only: seen once, a few or many times, or a class if the clone is expanded.

TRBV4-1	TRBD1	NA	TRBJ1-2	CASSQAGQGVRGYTF	TGCGCCAGCAGCCAAGCGGGACAGGGAGTGCGTGGCTACACCTTC
TRBV9	TRBD1	NA	TRBJ2-3	CASSVGTGFSADTQYF	TGTGCCAGCAGCGTCGGGACAGGGTTTTCCGCAGATACGCAGTATTTT
TRBV5-1	TRBD2	NA	TRBJ2-5	CASSLAQLAGGQETQYF	TGCGCCAGCAGCTTGGCCCAACTAGCGGGAGGGCAAGAGACCCAGTACTTC
TRBV6-4	NA	NA	TRBJ2-3	CASSQETSTDTQYF	TGTGCCAGCAGTCAAGAGACTAGCACAGATACGCAGTATTTT
TRBV12-5	NA	NA	TRBJ2-6	CASGSHGTPGRANVLTF	TGTGCTAGTGGTTCACACGGGACACCAGGGAGGGCCAACGTCCTGACTTTC
TRBV9	NA	NA	TRBJ2-6	CASSAPAGLLSSGANVLTF	TGTGCCAGCAGCGCCCCAGCGGGTCTTCTAAGCTCTGGGGCCAACGTCCTGACTTTC
TRBV6-1	NA	NA	TRBJ1-2	CASSEGPANYGYTF	TGTGCCAGCAGTGAAGGGCCAGCTAACTATGGCTACACCTTC
TRBV4-1	TRBD1	NA	TRBJ1-2	CASSQDQGERNYGYTF	TGCGCCAGCAGCCAAGACCAGGGGGAGAGGAACTATGGCTACACCTTC
TRBV5-6	TRBD2	NA	TRBJ2-5	CASRVLAGGGETQYF	TGTGCCAGCAGAGTACTAGCGGGAGGTGGAGAGACCCAGTACTTC
TRBV28	NA	NA	TRBJ1-1	CASRGTKGVNTEAFF	TGTGCCAGCAGAGGAACGAAAGGGGTGAACACTGAAGCTTTCTTT
TRBV5-1	TRBD1	NA	TRBJ2-3	CASGPGQGALGTDTQYF	TGCGCCAGCGGACCGGGACAGGGGGCGTTGGGCACAGATACGCAGTATTTT
TRBV6-4	TRBD2	once	TRBJ2-7	CASSAPTSGGLNEQYF	TGTGCCAGCAGTGCCCCGACTAGCGGGGGGTTAAACGAGCAGTACTTC
TRBV19	NA	NA	TRBJ1-1	CASRPGHQTNTEAFF	TGTGCCAGTAGACCGGGACATCAAACGAACACTGAAGCTTTCTTT
TRBV27	TRBD1	NA	TRBJ1-2	CASKTGGRKDNGYTF	TGTGCCAGCAAAACAGGGGGTAGGAAGGATAATGGCTACACCTTC
TRBV5-1	TRBD1	once	TRBJ1-2	CASSSPARGPGGYTF	TGCGCCAGCAGCTCCCCAGCCAGGGGGCCGGGCGGCTACACCTTC
TRBV5-1	NA	once	TRBJ2-4	CASSFEGKNIQYF	TGCGCCAGCAGCTTCGAGGGCAAAAACATTCAGTACTTC
TRBV11-1	TRBD2	NA	TRBJ2-1	CASSLEGLAGGEQFF	TGTGCCAGCAGCTTAGAGGGACTAGCGGGAGGGGAGCAGTTCTTC
TRBV19	TRBD1	NA	TRBJ1-1	CASTGTGDTEAFF	TGTGCCAGTACCGGGACAGGGGATACTGAAGCTTTCTTT
TRBV25-1	NA	once	TRBJ2-2	CASSLRGTGELFF	TGTGCCAGCAGTCTTCGGGGCACCGGGGAGCTGTTTTTT
TRBV4-1	TRBD1	NA	TRBJ1-2	CASSQGGMGQGYGYTF	TGCGCCAGCAGCCAAGGGGGGATGGGACAGGGTTATGGCTACACCTTC
TRBV7-2	NA	NA	TRBJ2-7	CASSSGAILGYEQYF	TGTGCCAGCAGCTCGGGAGCGATTCTCGGCTACGAGCAGTACTTC
TRBV9	NA	NA	TRBJ2-1	CASSVAGGAAYNEQFF	TGTGCCAGCAGCGTAGCTGGCGGGGCAGCCTACAATGAGCAGTTCTTC
TRBV30	NA	once	TRBJ1-3	CAWSSMQRGSGNTIYF	TGTGCCTGGAGTTCAATGCAGCGGGGTTCTGGAAACACCATATATTTT
TRBV9	NA	NA	TRBJ2-2	CASSVQRDFNTGELFF	TGTGCCAGCAGCGTACAACGCGATTTTAACACCGGGGAGCTGTTTTTT
TRBV29-1	NA	NA	TRBJ1-1	CSVPRTDLNTEAFF	TGCAGCGTTCCCCGGACGGACTTGAACACTGAAGCTTTCTTT
TRBV18	TRBD1	NA	TRBJ2-1	CASSWTGERPEQFF	TGTGCCAGCTCCTGGACAGGGGAAAGGCCTGAGCAGTTCTTC
TRBV7-9	TRBD1	NA	TRBJ2-1	CASSFTTGASNEQFF	TGTGCCAGCAGCTTTACGACAGGGGCGTCCAATGAGCAGTTCTTC
TRBV5-1	NA	NA	TRBJ2-7	CASSLAGQGLSYEQYF	TGCGCCAGCAGCTTGGCCGGGCAGGGTCTCTCCTACGAGCAGTACTTC
TRBV10-3	NA	NA	TRBJ1-1	CAIQTALNTEAFF	TGTGCCATACAGACAGCCTTGAACACTGAAGCTTTCTTT
TRBV6-5	TRBD1	NA	TRBJ1-2	CASRGTGRVYGYTF	TGTGCCAGCAGGGGGACAGGGAGGGTCTATGGCTACACCTTC
TRBV30	NA	NA	TRBJ2-3	CAWRTTGWGGITDTQYF	TGTGCCTGGAGAACCACCGGGTGGGGCGGGATCACAGATACGCAGTATTTT
TRBV4-2	NA	NA	TRBJ2-5	CASSPDGAGAIQETQYF	TGTGCCAGCAGCCCGGATGGGGCGGGGGCCATCCAAGAGACCCAGTACTTC
TRBV10-1	NA	NA	TRBJ1-1	CANSITEAFF	TGCGCCAACTCAATTACTGAAGCTTTCTTT
TRBV5-1	NA	NA	TRBJ2-1	CASRSLRGDYNEQFF	TGCGCCAGCCGGAGCCTCCGCGGGGATTACAATGAGCAGTTCTTC
TRBV6-1	TRBD1	few	TRBJ1-3	CATTGTGVETIYF	TGTGCCACCACCGGGACAGGGGTTGAGACCATATATTTT
TRBV19	TRBD1	NA	TRBJ2-7	CASSARDRGTYEQYF	TGTGCCAGTAGTGCCCGGGACAGGGGAACCTACGAGCAGTACTTC
TRBV9	NA	NA	TRBJ2-2	CASSPTGFGTGELFF	TGTGCCAGCAGCCCTACAGGGTTTGGCACCGGGGAGCTGTTTTTT
TRBV6-4	NA	NA	TRBJ2-7	CASSDSMARSFRGEQYF	TGTGCCAGCAGTGACTCGATGGCTCGGAGTTTTCGTGGCGAGCAGTACTTC
TRBV5-1	NA	NA	TRBJ1-1	CASSFSNTEAFF	TGCGCCAGCAGCTTTAGCAACACTGAAGCTTTCTTT
TRBV19	TRBD1	NA	TRBJ1-2	CASRTQGAANYGYTF	TGTGCCAGTAGAACCCAGGGGGCCGCTAACTATGGCTACACCTTC
TRBV5-6	NA	NA	TRBJ1-5	CASSLDGGYSNQPQHF	TGTGCCAGCAGCTTGGACGGGGGTTATAGCAATCAGCCCCAGCATTTT
TRBV14	NA	once	TRBJ1-6	CASSQGFRLVGLAPLHF	TGTGCCAGCAGCCAAGGATTCAGATTGGTCGGATTAGCTCCCCTCCACTTT
TRBV11-2	TRBD2	NA	TRBJ2-1	CASSLDGGADEQFF	TGTGCCAGCAGCTTAGACGGGGGGGCCGATGAGCAGTTCTTC
TRBV15	TRBD1	NA	TRBJ1-6	CATSREGTMTGINNSPLHF	TGTGCCACCAGCAGAGAGGGAACTATGACAGGGATTAATAATTCACCCCTCCACTTT
TRBV12-5	TRBD1	NA	TRBJ2-7	CASGPWGQANSYEQYF	TGTGCTAGTGGCCCCTGGGGACAGGCAAACTCCTACGAGCAGTACTTC
TRBV7-9	TRBD2	NA	TRBJ2-3	CASSLGQTSARGADTQYF	TGTGCCAGCAGCTTAGGACAGACCTCGGCTCGGGGGGCAGATACGCAGTATTTT
TRBV19	TRBD2	NA	TRBJ2-1	CASSMTSGGYSYNEQFF	TGTGCCAGTAGTATGACTAGCGGGGGCTACTCCTACAATGAGCAGTTCTTC
TRBV6-1	NA	NA	TRBJ1-2	CASSVTGGPYGYTF	TGTGCCAGCAGTGTCACGGGGGGCCCCTATGGCTACACCTTC
TRBV5-6	TRBD1	NA	TRBJ1-5	CASSPGMDRDGNQPQHF	TGTGCCAGCAGCCCGGGAATGGACAGGGATGGCAATCAGCCCCAGCATTTT
TRBV4-2	NA	NA	TRBJ2-3	CASSQDLPDTQYF	TGTGCCAGCAGCCAAGATCTTCCAGATACGCAGTATTTT
TRBV12-2	NA	once	TRBJ2-7	CASRLVPPAGDSYEQYF	TGTGCAAGTCGCTTAGTCCCCCCAGCGGGGGACTCCTACGAGCAGTACTTC
TRBV14	NA	NA	TRBJ1-6	CASSQDTAPGWNSPLHF	TGTGCCAGCAGCCAAGATACGGCCCCAGGGTGGAATTCACCCCTCCACTTT
TRBV7-7	NA	NA	TRBJ2-2	CASRASAMNTGELFF	TGTGCTAGCAGGGCTAGCGCAATGAACACCGGGGAGCTGTTTTTT
TRBV7-3	TRBD1	NA	TRBJ2-2	CASSSGTGDQVIGELFF	TGTGCCAGCAGCTCCGGGACAGGCGATCAAGTTATCGGGGAGCTGTTTTTT
TRBV5-4	TRBD1	NA	TRBJ1-2	CASSRTGYPYGYTF	TGTGCCAGCAGCCGGACAGGGTATCCCTATGGCTACACCTTC